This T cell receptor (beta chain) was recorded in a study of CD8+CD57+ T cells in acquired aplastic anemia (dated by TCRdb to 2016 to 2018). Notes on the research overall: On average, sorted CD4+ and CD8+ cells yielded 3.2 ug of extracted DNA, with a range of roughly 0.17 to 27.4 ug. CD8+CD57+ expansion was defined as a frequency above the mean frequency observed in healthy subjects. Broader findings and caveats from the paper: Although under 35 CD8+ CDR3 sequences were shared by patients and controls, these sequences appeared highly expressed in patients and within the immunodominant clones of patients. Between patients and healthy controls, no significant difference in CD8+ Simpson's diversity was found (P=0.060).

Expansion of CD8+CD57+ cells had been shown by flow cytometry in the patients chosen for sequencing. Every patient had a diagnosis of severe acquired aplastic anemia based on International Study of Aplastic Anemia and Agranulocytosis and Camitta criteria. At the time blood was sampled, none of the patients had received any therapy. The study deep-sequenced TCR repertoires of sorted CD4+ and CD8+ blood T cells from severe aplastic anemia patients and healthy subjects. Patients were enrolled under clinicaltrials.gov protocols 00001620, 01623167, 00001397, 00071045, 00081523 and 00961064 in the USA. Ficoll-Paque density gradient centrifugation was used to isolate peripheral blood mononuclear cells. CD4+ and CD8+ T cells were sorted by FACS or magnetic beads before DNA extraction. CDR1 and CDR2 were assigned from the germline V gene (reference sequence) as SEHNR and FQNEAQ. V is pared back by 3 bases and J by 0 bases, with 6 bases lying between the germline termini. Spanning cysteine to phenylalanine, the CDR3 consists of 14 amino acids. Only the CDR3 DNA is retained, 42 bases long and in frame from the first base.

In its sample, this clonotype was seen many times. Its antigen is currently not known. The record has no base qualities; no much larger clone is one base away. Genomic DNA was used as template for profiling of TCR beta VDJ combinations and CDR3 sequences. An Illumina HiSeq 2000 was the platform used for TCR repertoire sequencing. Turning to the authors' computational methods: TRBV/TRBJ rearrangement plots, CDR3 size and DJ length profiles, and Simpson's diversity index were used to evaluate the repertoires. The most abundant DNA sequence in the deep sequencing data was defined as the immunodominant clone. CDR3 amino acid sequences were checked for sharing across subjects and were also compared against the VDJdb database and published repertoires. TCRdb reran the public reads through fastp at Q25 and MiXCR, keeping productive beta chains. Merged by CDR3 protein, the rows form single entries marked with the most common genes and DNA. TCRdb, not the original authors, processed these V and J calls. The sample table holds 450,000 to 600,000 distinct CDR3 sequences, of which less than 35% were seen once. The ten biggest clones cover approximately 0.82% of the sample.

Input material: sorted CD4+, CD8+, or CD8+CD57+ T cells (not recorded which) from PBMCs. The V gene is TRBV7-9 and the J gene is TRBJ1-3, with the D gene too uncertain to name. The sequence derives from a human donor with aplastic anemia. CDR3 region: CASSFWNSGNTIYF. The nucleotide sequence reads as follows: TGTGCCAGCAGCTTCTGGAACTCTGGAAACACCATATATTTT.